The TCR beta chain described here comes from a study of OX40 agonist ivuxolimab in advanced cancers. Background on the study: Partial responses were seen in three patients, one with hepatocellular carcinoma and two with cutaneous melanoma. Findings and caveats of the study: Within 6 weeks, CD4+ and CD8+ blood T cells expanded clonally at 0.1 to 3.0 mg/kg.

The method was immunoSEQ multiplex PCR; TCRdb's version includes in-frame clones alone and lacks a portion of them. The table records about 64,000 clones, approximately 88% of them present only once. Comment on this clone: Antigen specificity is unknown.

The V gene lost 2 bases and the J gene lost 1 base, with 7 bases spanning the gap. The germline CDR1 and CDR2 sequences are KGHSH and LQKENI. This CDR3 comprises 14 residues. The V and J genes are TRBV18 and TRBJ2-3; a weak D match, TRBD1 (6 bases). The source of this sequence is an adult with an advanced solid tumor such as melanoma, head and neck, liver or kidney cancer. This specimen was CD4+ or CD8+ T cells sorted from blood, taken in a trial of the OX40 agonist ivuxolimab. CDR3 DNA sequence: TGTGCCAGCTCACCAGGACAGCGCACAGATACGCAGTATTTT. The encoded protein is CASSPGQRTDTQYF. The whole variable domain, remainder taken from reference TRBV18 and TRBJ2-3, is NAGVMQNPRHLVRRRGQEARLRCSPMKGHSHVYWYRQLPEEGLKFMVYLQKENIIDESGMPKERFSAEFPKEGPSILRIQQVVRGDSAAYFCASSPGQRTDTQYFGPGTRLTVL.